This TCR beta chain originates from a study of CD8 T cells in Susac syndrome. Germline lookup yields CDR1 DFQATT and CDR2 SNEGSKA (reference sequence). The V gene lost 3 bases and the J gene lost 0 bases, with 5 bases spanning the gap. The CDR3 totals 12 residues. RNA totalling about 0.45 to 1 ug underwent reverse transcription with random hexamers. Each CDR3 protein gets one entry after TCRdb re-called the immunoSEQ multiplex PCR reads with MiXCR. This table has under 200,000 distinct CDR3 sequences, roughly 95% appearing once. The sequencing input was CD8+ T cells from PBMCs. The chain employs TRBV20-1 and TRBJ1-2; D not resolved. This clonotype originated in a human donor with multiple sclerosis. CDR3 residues: CSARSANYGYTF. CDR3 coding DNA: TGCAGTGCTAGGTCAGCTAACTATGGCTACACCTTC.